Listed below are T cell receptor beta chains from one sample, sequenced in a study of control samples from healthy donors and cancer patients. Using immunoSEQ multiplex PCR, the repertoire was profiled, and TCRdb retains in-frame clones only, with some absent. The profile shows 170,000 or so clones, 75% to 95% of them singletons. Material for sequencing was blood. The receptors originated from a woman aged 40 to 55 in good health. Each CDR3 is given with its conserved first and last residue.

>TRBV5-1|TRBJ1-2
CASSLDSSHYGYTF
>TRBV5-1|TRBJ1-5
CASSFNRGGLNQPQHF
>TRBV19|TRBJ2-7
CASSMGGRSSYEQYF
>TRBV29-1|TRBJ2-3
CSVGRQGSTDTQYF
>TRBV5-1|TRBJ2-2
CASSPNIGGELFF
>TRBV10-1|TRBJ2-3
CASSGITDTQYF
>TRBV5-5|TRBJ2-3
CASSFTFTDTQYF
>TRBV4-1|TRBJ2-1
CASSQGGRGTSKGNEQFF
>TRBV10-2|TRBJ1-2
CASKEIYTDYGYTF
>TRBV10-3|TRBJ1-1
CATTEGVGEAFF
>TRBV7-8|TRBJ2-1
CATRLSGAYNEQFF
>TRBV3-1/TRBV3-2|TRBJ1-1
CASSPGVRGNTEAFF
>TRBV3-1/TRBV3-2|TRBJ2-4
CATGRIGIQYF
>TRBV11-2|TRBJ2-7
CASSLRLAGSYEQYF
>TRBV5-1|TRBJ2-2
CASSLEGTGMNTGELFF
>TRBV9|TRBJ1-2
CASSVGETNYGYTF
>TRBV5-1|TRBJ1-4
CASAVGPNEKLFF
>TRBV6-5|TRBJ2-7
CASITTGVKAEQYF
>TRBV4-1|TRBJ2-2
CASSQGWGGGGTGELFF
>TRBV7-9|TRBJ1-2
CASSHGAEGYTF
>TRBV7-9|TRBJ2-5
CASSLGASGGAGETQYF
>TRBV19|TRBJ1-2
CASSIGSGARFYTF
>TRBV5-1|TRBJ1-1
CASSLAGGNSGDTEAFF
>TRBV10-1|TRBJ2-3
CASSEARTSTDTQYF